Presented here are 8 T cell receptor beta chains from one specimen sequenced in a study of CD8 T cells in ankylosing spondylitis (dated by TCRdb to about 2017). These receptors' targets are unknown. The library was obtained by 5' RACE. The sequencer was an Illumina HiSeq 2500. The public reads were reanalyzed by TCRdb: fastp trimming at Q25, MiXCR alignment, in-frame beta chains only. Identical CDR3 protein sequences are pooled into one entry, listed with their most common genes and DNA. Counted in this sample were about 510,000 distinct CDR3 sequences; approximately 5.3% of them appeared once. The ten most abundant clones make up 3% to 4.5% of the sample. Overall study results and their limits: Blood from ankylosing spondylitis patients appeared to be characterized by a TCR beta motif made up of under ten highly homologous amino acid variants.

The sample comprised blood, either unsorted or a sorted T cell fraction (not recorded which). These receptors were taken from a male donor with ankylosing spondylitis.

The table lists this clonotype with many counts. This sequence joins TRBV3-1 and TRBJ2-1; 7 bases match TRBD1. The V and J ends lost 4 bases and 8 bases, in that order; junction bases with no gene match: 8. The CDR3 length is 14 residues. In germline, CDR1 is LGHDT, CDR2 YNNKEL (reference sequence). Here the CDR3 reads CASSLGTDLDEQFF. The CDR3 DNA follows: TGTGCCAGCAGCCTCGGGACAGATCTCGATGAGCAGTTCTTC.

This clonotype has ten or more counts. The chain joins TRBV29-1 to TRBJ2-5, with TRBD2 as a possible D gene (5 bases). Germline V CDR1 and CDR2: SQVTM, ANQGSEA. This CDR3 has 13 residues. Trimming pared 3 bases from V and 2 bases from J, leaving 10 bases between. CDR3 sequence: CSVERVGQETQYF. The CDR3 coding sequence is TGCAGCGTTGAGAGGGTAGGGCAAGAGACCCAGTACTTC. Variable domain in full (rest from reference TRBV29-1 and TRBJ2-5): SAVISQKPSRDICQRGTSLTIQCQVDSQVTMMFWYRQQPGQSLTLIATANQGSEATYESGFVIDKFPISRPNLTFSTLTVSNMSPEDSSIYLCSVERVGQETQYFGPGTRLLVL.

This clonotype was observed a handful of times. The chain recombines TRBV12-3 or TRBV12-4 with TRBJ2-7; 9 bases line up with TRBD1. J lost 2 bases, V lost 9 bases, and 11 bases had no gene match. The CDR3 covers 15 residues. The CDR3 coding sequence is TGTGCCAGAGGTTCCGGGACAGGGCGCCCCTACGAGCAGTACTTC. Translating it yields CARGSGTGRPYEQYF.

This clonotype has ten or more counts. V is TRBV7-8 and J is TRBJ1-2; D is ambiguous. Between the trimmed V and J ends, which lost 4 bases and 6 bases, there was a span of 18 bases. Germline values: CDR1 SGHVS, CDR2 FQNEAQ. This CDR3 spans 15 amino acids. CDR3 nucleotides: TGTGCCAGCAGCTCGAGGGAAGGTTGGAGAGATGGCTACACCTTC. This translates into CASSSREGWRDGYTF. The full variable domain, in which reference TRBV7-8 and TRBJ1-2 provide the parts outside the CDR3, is GAGVSQSPRYKVAKRGQDVALRCDPISGHVSLFWYQQALGQGPEFLTYFQNEAQLDKSGLPSDRFFAERPEGSVSTLKIQRTQQEDSAVYLCASSSREGWRDGYTFGSGTRLTVV.

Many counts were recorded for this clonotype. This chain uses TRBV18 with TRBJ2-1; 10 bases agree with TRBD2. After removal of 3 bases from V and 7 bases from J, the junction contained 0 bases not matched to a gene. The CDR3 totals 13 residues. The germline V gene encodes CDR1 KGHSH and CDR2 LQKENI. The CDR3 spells CASSPGLANEQFF. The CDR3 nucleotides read TGTGCCAGCTCACCGGGACTAGCGAATGAGCAGTTCTTC.

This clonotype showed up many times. CDR3 coding DNA: TGTGCCAGCAGTTTGAACAGGGGGGTGAACACTGAAGCTTTCTTT. Amino acids: CASSLNRGVNTEAFF. V usage is TRBV6-2 or TRBV6-3 and J usage is TRBJ1-1; 8 nucleotides match TRBD1. Germline V CDR1 and CDR2: MNHEY, SVGEGT. V was clipped by 4 bases and J by 0 bases; unmatched bases: 4. This CDR3 is 15 amino acids long.

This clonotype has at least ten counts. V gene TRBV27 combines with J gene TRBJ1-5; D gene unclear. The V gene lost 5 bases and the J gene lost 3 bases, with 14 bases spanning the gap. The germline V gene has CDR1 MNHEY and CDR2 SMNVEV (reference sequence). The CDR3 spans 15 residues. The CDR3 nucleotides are TGTGCCAGCAGTCCTGGAAGATGGCACAATCAGCCCCAGCATTTT. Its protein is CASSPGRWHNQPQHF.

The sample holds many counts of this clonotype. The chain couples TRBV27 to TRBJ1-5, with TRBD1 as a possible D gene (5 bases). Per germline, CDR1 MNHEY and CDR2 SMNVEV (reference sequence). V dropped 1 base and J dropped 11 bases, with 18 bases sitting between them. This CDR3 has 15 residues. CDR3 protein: CASSLFWGEGAAQHF. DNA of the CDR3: TGTGCCAGCAGTTTATTCTGGGGCGAAGGGGCGGCCCAGCATTTT.